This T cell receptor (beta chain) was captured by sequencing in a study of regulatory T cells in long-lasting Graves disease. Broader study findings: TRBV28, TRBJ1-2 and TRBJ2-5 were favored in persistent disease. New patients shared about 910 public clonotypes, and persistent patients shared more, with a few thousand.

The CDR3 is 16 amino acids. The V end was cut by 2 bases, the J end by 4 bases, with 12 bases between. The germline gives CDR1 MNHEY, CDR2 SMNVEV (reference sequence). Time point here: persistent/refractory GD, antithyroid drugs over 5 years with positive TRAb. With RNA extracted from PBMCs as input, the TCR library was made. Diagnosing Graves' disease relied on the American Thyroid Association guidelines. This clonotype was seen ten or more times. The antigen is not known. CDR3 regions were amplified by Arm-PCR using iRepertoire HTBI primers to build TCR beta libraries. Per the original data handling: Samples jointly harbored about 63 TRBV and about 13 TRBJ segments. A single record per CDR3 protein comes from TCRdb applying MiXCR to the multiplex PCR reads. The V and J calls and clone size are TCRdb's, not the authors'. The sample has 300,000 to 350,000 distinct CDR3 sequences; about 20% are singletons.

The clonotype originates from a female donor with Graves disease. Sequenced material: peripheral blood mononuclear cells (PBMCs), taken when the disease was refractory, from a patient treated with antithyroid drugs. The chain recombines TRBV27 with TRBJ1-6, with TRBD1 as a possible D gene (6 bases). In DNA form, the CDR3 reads TGTGCCAGCAGTTTACTTCCGGGACAATATAATTCACCCCTCCACTTT. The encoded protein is CASSLLPGQYNSPLHF.